The 25 T cell receptor beta chains in this list originate from one sample, sequenced in a study of CD8 T cells in Susac syndrome. Random hexamers were used to reverse transcribe an amount of about 0.45 to 1 ug RNA. MiXCR, run by TCRdb on the immunoSEQ multiplex PCR reads, gives a single entry per CDR3 protein. The sample holds some 300,000 distinct CDR3 sequences; over 75% are singletons and the top ten take around 0.18%. The sample consisted of CD8+ T cells from PBMCs. Receptors were obtained from a human donor with multiple sclerosis.

The V call is TRBV7-9, the J call TRBJ2-1; D uncertain. The ends were cut back, 6 bases at V and 8 bases at J, with 14 bases in the middle. The CDR3 totals 13 residues. CDR1 is SEHNR and CDR2 is FQNEAQ in the germline V gene (reference sequence). The CDR3 sequence is CASSPSPYYEQFF. The CDR3 coding sequence is TGTGCCAGCAGTCCCTCTCCGTACTATGAGCAGTTCTTC.

The chain combines TRBV20-1 with TRBJ2-7; D not certain. The CDR3 covers 11 residues. Germline loops: CDR1 DFQATT, CDR2 SNEGSKA (reference sequence). Trimming left V 6 bases short and J 7 bases short, with 13 bases between. This chain's CDR3 is CSARYVGEQYF. The CDR3 DNA follows: TGCAGTGCCAGATATGTCGGGGAGCAGTACTTC.

The CDR3 nucleotides read TGTGCCAGCAGCTTGTGGCTAGCATCACCCGAGACCCAGTACTTC. Its translation is CASSLWLASPETQYF. The chain links TRBV5-5 to TRBJ2-5; weak D call: TRBD2 (5 bases). The germline CDR1 and CDR2 sequences are SGHKS and YYEKEE (reference sequence). The CDR3 is made up of 15 amino acids. Trimming pared 1 base from V and 5 bases from J, leaving 15 bases between.

V and J are TRBV6-2 or TRBV6-3 and TRBJ2-7; D gene unclear. Deletions cut 2 bases from V and 1 base from J, with 27 bases between. The germline CDR1 and CDR2 sequences are MNHEY and SVGEGT. There are 20 residues in the CDR3. In DNA, the CDR3 is TGTGCCAGCAGTTACGAGTCTCGCGGCAGTAGGTACTTGCGGTCCTACGAGCAGTACTTC. Translating gives CASSYESRGSRYLRSYEQYF.

V gene TRBV5-8 combines with J gene TRBJ1-2; weak D call: TRBD1 (5 bases). CDR1 SGHTS and CDR2 YDEGEE come from the germline V gene. V dropped 0 bases and J dropped 6 bases, with 12 bases sitting between them. The CDR3 has 14 residues. The CDR3 region is CASSLDRRSHGYTF. CDR3 sequence (DNA): TGTGCCAGCAGCTTGGACAGGAGGTCTCATGGCTACACCTTC. The full variable domain, rest sourced from reference TRBV5-8 and TRBJ1-2, is EAGVTQSPTHLIKTRGQQATLRCSPISGHTSVYWYQQALGLGLQFLLWYDEGEERNRGNFPPRFSGRQFPNYSSELNVNALELEDSALYLCASSLDRRSHGYTFGSGTRLTVV.

The rearrangement uses TRBV12-3 or TRBV12-4 and TRBJ1-6, with D possibly TRBD1 on 5 matching bases. Trimming stripped 2 bases from V and 7 bases from J, with 15 bases between. The CDR3 runs to 16 residues. The DNA of the CDR3 is TGTGCCAGCAGTTTATCAGAGGGACCCCTGAATTCACCCCTCCACTTT. This sequence encodes CASSLSEGPLNSPLHF.

V gene TRBV9 combines with J gene TRBJ1-1, with TRBD1 matching 9 bases. The CDR3 length is 15 residues. Germline CDR1 and CDR2: SGDLS and YYNGEE. Trimming took 4 bases from V and 3 from J; bases not matched to a gene: 7. The CDR3 region has the DNA TGTGCCAGCAGCTCACAGGGGGCTTGGGACACTGAAGCTTTCTTT. As protein: CASSSQGAWDTEAFF. Together with reference TRBV9 and TRBJ1-1, the CDR3 gives the full variable domain: DSGVTQTPKHLITATGQRVTLRCSPRSGDLSVYWYQQSLDQGLQFLIQYYNGEERAKGNILERFSAQQFPDLHSELNLSSLELGDSALYFCASSSQGAWDTEAFFGQGTRLTVV.

This rearrangement joins TRBV20-1 to TRBJ2-7, with 10 bases that match TRBD1. Trimming cost V 0 bases and J 7 bases; bases outside gene matches: 9. The CDR3 is made up of 15 amino acids. The germline V gene encodes CDR1 DFQATT and CDR2 SNEGSKA (reference sequence). CDR3 region: CSARELDRGGPEQYF. CDR3 sequence (DNA): TGCAGTGCTAGAGAATTGGACAGGGGGGGCCCTGAGCAGTACTTC.

The rearrangement joins TRBV18 to TRBJ1-2; D may be TRBD1 (5 bases). The germline V gene encodes CDR1 KGHSH and CDR2 LQKENI. Trimming left V 0 bases short and J 1 base short, with 12 bases between. This CDR3 is 16 amino acids long. CDR3 DNA: TGTGCCAGCTCACCACCTTCGTCAGGGCTTAACTATGGCTACACCTTC. Protein product: CASSPPSSGLNYGYTF.

This chain links TRBV28 with TRBJ2-3; 14 nucleotides agree with TRBD2. Trimming took 6 bases from V and 4 from J; bases not matched to a gene: 9. Germline assignment: CDR1 MDHEN and CDR2 SYDVKM. The CDR3 covers 17 residues. The CDR3, as DNA: TGTGCCAGCAGCACTGGGACTAGCGGGAGTCTCTCAGATACGCAGTATTTT. Translation: CASSTGTSGSLSDTQYF.

In DNA, the CDR3 is TGTGCCTGGAGTGCTGAGAGCAATCAGCCCCAGCATTTT. It translates to CAWSAESNQPQHF. This chain connects TRBV30 to TRBJ1-5, with D unresolved. The CDR3 totals 13 residues. Trimming left V 1 base short and J 1 base short, with 5 bases between. From germline, CDR1 is GTSNPN and CDR2 SVGIG (reference sequence).

This clonotype was counted once. The J gene is TRBJ2-7, the V gene TRBV4-3, with 8 bases fitting TRBD1. Germline V gene lookup returns CDR1 LGHNA and CDR2 YSLEER. The junction had 11 bases not matched to a gene; V was cut back by 0 bases and J by 4 bases. This CDR3 region has 17 residues. CDR3 in amino acids: CASSQDPSKDREYEQYF. In DNA, the CDR3 is TGCGCCAGCAGCCAAGATCCGTCGAAGGACAGGGAATACGAGCAGTACTTC.

The J gene is TRBJ2-7, the V gene TRBV10-2; D may be TRBD1 or TRBD2 (5 bases each). There are 11 residues in the CDR3. The V end lost 6 bases, the J end lost 7 bases, and 10 bases lay between the germline ends. Germline V gives CDR1 WSHSY, CDR2 SAAADI. CDR3 amino acids: CASSGTGEQYF. The CDR3 DNA is TGCGCCAGCAGCGGGACGGGGGAGCAGTACTTC.

The chain joins TRBV13 to TRBJ2-2; D is possibly TRBD1 or TRBD2 (5 bases each). The V end lost 8 bases, the J end lost 4 bases, and 20 bases lay between the germline ends. The CDR3 extends over 16 amino acids. Germline loops: CDR1 PRHDT, CDR2 FYEKMQ (reference sequence). CDR3 nucleotide sequence: TGTGCCAGCTATAGGGGAGAGGGGCCGAGCACCGGGGAGCTGTTTTTT. Protein sequence: CASYRGEGPSTGELFF.

The chain couples TRBV29-1 to TRBJ2-7; 9 nucleotides match TRBD1. The CDR3 totals 14 residues. The V segment lost 3 bases and the J segment 1 base; nucleotides outside the gene matches: 4. Looked up from germline, CDR1 is SQVTM and CDR2 is ANQGSEA. The CDR3 spells CSVETGGMSYEQYF. CDR3 bases: TGCAGCGTTGAGACAGGGGGTATGTCCTACGAGCAGTACTTC.

The chain has TRBV7-3 and TRBJ2-1; 7 bases agree with TRBD2. The CDR3 contains 17 residues. Germline CDR1 is SGHTA and CDR2 is FQGTGA. The junction had 5 bases not matched to a gene; V was cut back by 0 bases and J by 0 bases. CDR3 in DNA: TGTGCCAGCAGCTTAACCAGCGGGACGTACTCCTACAATGAGCAGTTCTTC. This codes for CASSLTSGTYSYNEQFF.

The chain couples TRBV12-3 or TRBV12-4 to TRBJ2-7; TRBD1 is a possible D gene (6 bases). Trimming removed 8 bases at V and 0 bases at J, with 14 bases between. CDR3 size: 14 residues. CDR3 coding DNA: TGTGCCAGCGGACAGACGGATAGCTCCTACGAGCAGTACTTC. Translation: CASGQTDSSYEQYF.

This chain connects TRBV18 to TRBJ2-3; D is undetermined. Germline V gene data show CDR1 as KGHSH and CDR2 as LQKENI. The CDR3 has 15 residues. Trimming removed 3 bases from V and 0 bases from J, with 10 bases in between. In DNA form, the CDR3 reads TGTGCCAGCTCACCCCCGACCCTAAGCACAGATACGCAGTATTTT. Encoded protein: CASSPPTLSTDTQYF.

The rearrangement joins TRBV29-1 to TRBJ1-5; D is unclear. Germline CDR1 reads SQVTM; CDR2 reads ANQGSEA. The CDR3 length is 14 residues. V lost 5 bases and J 0 bases, leaving 11 bases between the germline ends. The CDR3 DNA is TGCAGCGTTCTTGATCAGAATAGCAATCAGCCCCAGCATTTT. Amino acid sequence: CSVLDQNSNQPQHF.

The rearrangement links TRBV5-4 to TRBJ2-7; D not certain. The V gene's germline CDR1 is SGHNT and CDR2 YYREEE (reference sequence). There are 14 residues in the CDR3. V was trimmed by 2 bases and J by 0 bases, leaving 9 bases between them. Here the CDR3 reads CASSFWANSYEQYF. DNA of the CDR3: TGTGCCAGCAGCTTTTGGGCAAACTCCTACGAGCAGTACTTC.

The chain employs TRBV7-8 and TRBJ2-7; D is uncertain. CDR1 SGHVS and CDR2 FQNEAQ come from the germline V gene. CDR3 length equals 16 residues. V lost 4 bases to trimming and J lost 0 bases, with 16 bases between them. The chain's CDR3 is CASSYESPSYSYEQYF. DNA for the CDR3: TGTGCCAGCAGCTATGAATCTCCATCGTACTCCTACGAGCAGTACTTC.

The CDR3 sequence is CASRDDREGHSNEQFF. In DNA, the CDR3 is TGTGCCAGCAGAGATGACAGGGAGGGGCACAGCAATGAGCAGTTCTTC. The rearrangement uses TRBV9 and TRBJ2-1, with D perhaps given as TRBD1 or TRBD2 (7 bases each). Between the trimmed V and J ends, which lost 5 bases and 6 bases, there was a span of 21 bases. There are 16 residues in the CDR3. In germline, CDR1 is SGDLS, CDR2 YYNGEE.

This chain joins TRBV4-3 and TRBJ1-2; D is perhaps TRBD1 (6 bases). The V gene's germline CDR1 is LGHNA and CDR2 YSLEER. The V end was cut by 0 bases, the J end by 4 bases, with 12 bases between. The CDR3 loop spans 15 amino acids. This chain's CDR3 is CASSQDMGGAYGYTF. CDR3 bases: TGCGCCAGCAGCCAAGATATGGGGGGGGCCTATGGCTACACCTTC.

J is TRBJ1-2 and V is TRBV6-5; D is ambiguous. V was clipped by 7 bases and J by 8 bases, with 14 bases between them. Germline V gene data show CDR1 as MNHEY and CDR2 as SVGAGI. This CDR3 contains 12 residues. DNA of the CDR3: TGTGCCAGCATAGACGCGGACGTGGGCTACACCTTC. Encoded protein: CASIDADVGYTF.

The chain employs TRBV20-1 and TRBJ2-7; TRBD2 aligns across 8 bases. The CDR3 consists of 13 residues. Trimming took 3 bases from V and 0 from J; bases not matched to a gene: 1. CDR1 and CDR2 from the germline V gene are DFQATT and SNEGSKA (reference sequence). This CDR3 is CSARREDSYEQYF. The CDR3 region has the DNA TGCAGTGCTAGGCGGGAGGACTCCTACGAGCAGTACTTC.